What follows are 11 T cell receptor beta chains derived from one specimen sequenced in a study of CD4 T cells in relation to SARS-CoV-2 and coronaviruses. The assay was immunoSEQ multiplex PCR, and TCRdb's table has in-frame clones only and misses some. This sample has about 36,000 clones; 77% occur once, and the top ten carry 20%. These receptors lack a known antigen. Sequenced: memory CD4+ T cells from PBMCs, cultured in vitro. These receptors were taken from an adult with COVID-19.

The chain combines TRBV27 with TRBJ2-1; the D is unclear. Trimming stripped 6 bases from V and 1 base from J, with 7 bases between. The CDR3 totals 13 residues. The germline V gene encodes CDR1 MNHEY and CDR2 SMNVEV (reference sequence). CDR3 in amino acids: CASRTKSYNEQFF. CDR3 nucleotides: TGTGCCAGCAGGACAAAGTCCTACAATGAGCAGTTCTTC.

The gene calls are TRBV7-8 and TRBJ2-7; D may correspond to TRBD1 or TRBD2 (6 bases each). This CDR3 has 14 amino acids. Germline V CDR1 and CDR2: SGHVS, FQNEAQ. V lost 3 bases to trimming and J lost 1 base, with 10 bases between them. The CDR3 nucleotides are TGTGCCAGCAGCTTCGGGGGCCGATCCTACGAGCAGTACTTC. Amino acids: CASSFGGRSYEQYF.

The V gene is TRBV7-9, the J gene TRBJ2-3; 10 bases are shared with TRBD2. V shed 2 bases and J 6 bases; nucleotides not matched to a gene: 5. The CDR3 consists of 15 residues. Germline CDR1 SEHNR, CDR2 FQNEAQ (reference sequence). CDR3 sequence: CASSLLAGGVDTQYF. As DNA, the CDR3 is TGTGCCAGCAGCTTATTAGCGGGAGGAGTGGATACGCAGTATTTT. Using reference TRBV7-9 and TRBJ2-3 for the parts outside the CDR3, the full variable domain is DTGVSQNPRHKITKRGQNVTFRCDPISEHNRLYWYRQTLGQGPEFLTYFQNEAQLEKSRLLSDRFSAERPKGSFSTLEIQRTEQGDSAMYLCASSLLAGGVDTQYFGPGTRLTVL.

The chain is built from TRBV30 and TRBJ2-1, with D possibly matching TRBD1 (7 bases). This CDR3 contains 12 residues. Looked up from germline, CDR1 is GTSNPN and CDR2 is SVGIG (reference sequence). Trimming left V 5 bases short and J 6 bases short, with 11 bases between. The CDR3, as DNA: TGTGCCTGGGGGGGGACAGTCAATGAGCAGTTCTTC. It encodes CAWGGTVNEQFF.

The V gene is TRBV5-4, the J gene TRBJ2-7; the match to TRBD2 covers 10 bases. From germline, CDR1 is SGHNT and CDR2 YYREEE (reference sequence). The CDR3 runs to 16 residues. Losses at the gene ends were 0 bases for V and 2 bases for J; bases not matched to a gene: 5. CDR3 in DNA: TGTGCCAGCAGCTTGGTACCTAGCGGGAGAACCTACGAGCAGTACTTC. Its protein product is CASSLVPSGRTYEQYF.

This chain joins TRBV24-1 and TRBJ2-1; 11 nucleotides align to TRBD2. The CDR3 runs 19 residues. Trimming cost V 5 bases and J 3 bases; bases outside gene matches: 14. Germline V lookup: CDR1 KGHDR, CDR2 SFDVKD. The CDR3 loop reads CATSGRGQPGTSGYNEQFF. DNA for the CDR3: TGTGCCACCAGTGGGCGGGGGCAACCCGGGACTAGCGGCTACAATGAGCAGTTCTTC.

V usage is TRBV5-6 and J usage is TRBJ1-1; D gene ambiguous. Trimming took 6 bases from V and 5 from J, leaving 8 bases between them. The germline V gene encodes CDR1 SGHDT and CDR2 YYEEEE. The CDR3 is 11 amino acids. The CDR3 region is CASTWRTEAFF. CDR3 in DNA: TGTGCCAGCACCTGGAGGACTGAAGCTTTCTTT.

The chain links TRBV2 to TRBJ2-3, with a tentative D call TRBD2 (5 bases). CDR1 SNHLY and CDR2 FYNNEI come from the germline V gene. The CDR3 totals 13 residues. V was trimmed by 10 bases and J by 4 bases, leaving 15 bases between them. For the CDR3, the DNA is TGTGCCACTTCCACGGGGTTCCCAGATACGCAGTATTTT. The encoded protein is CATSTGFPDTQYF.

The rearrangement uses TRBV10-3 and TRBJ2-7; D tentatively fits TRBD1 or TRBD2 (6 bases each). Germline CDR1 is ENHRY and CDR2 is SYGVKD. Trimming took 1 base from V and 4 from J, leaving 11 bases between them. This CDR3 comprises 14 residues. CDR3 DNA sequence: TGTGCCATCAGTGAGTTCGGGGGCGCTTACGAGCAGTACTTC. Protein sequence: CAISEFGGAYEQYF.

The rearrangement uses TRBV5-6 and TRBJ2-2; the D gene is possibly TRBD2 (6 bases). The CDR3 is 17 residues long. CDR1 and CDR2 from the germline V gene are SGHDT and YYEEEE. Between the trimmed V and J ends, which lost 3 bases and 0 bases, there was a span of 15 bases. CDR3 in amino acids: CASSWTPGVSNTGELFF. The CDR3 nucleotides read TGTGCCAGCAGCTGGACCCCGGGGGTCTCGAACACCGGGGAGCTGTTTTTT. The complete variable domain, with remaining parts taken from reference TRBV5-6 and TRBJ2-2, reads DAGVTQSPTHLIKTRGQQVTLRCSPKSGHDTVSWYQQALGQGPQFIFQYYEEEERQRGNFPDRFSGHQFPNYSSELNVNALLLGDSALYLCASSWTPGVSNTGELFFGEGSRLTVL.

This clone occurred a few times. The chain joins TRBV5-1 to TRBJ2-2, with D perhaps TRBD2 (6 bases). The V gene's germline CDR1 is SGHRS and CDR2 YFSETQ. The CDR3 has 18 amino acids. Trimming pared 0 bases from V and 6 bases from J, leaving 21 bases between. The CDR3 loop is CASSLEAWAGPGAGELFF. CDR3 DNA: TGCGCCAGCAGCTTGGAGGCTTGGGCGGGACCCGGAGCCGGGGAGCTGTTTTTT.